This TCR beta chain was profiled in a study of blood T cell repertoires in COVID-19. Study summary: The origin of the acute and convalescent COVID-19 samples was the United States, Italy and Spain.

Participants spanned ages about 18 to 100 years and resided in about 25 US areas. The study counted Cohort 3 donors as recovered given two negative PCRs, clearance, or symptom resolution. In the study's own analysis: Counts of nucleated cells, estimated from reference gene primer amplification, were obtained. Produced via immunoSEQ multiplex PCR; TCRdb's table is partial and in-frame only. The V and J calls and clone size were taken over from that table, and D and trimming were inferred from the DNA. The table includes approximately 300,000 clones, about 92% detected once. Germline V gene lookup returns CDR1 KGHDR and CDR2 SFDVKD. This CDR3 region has 16 residues. V lost 3 bases to trimming and J lost 4 bases; unmatched junction nucleotides: 11.

Material for sequencing was PBMCs or T cells enriched from blood (not recorded which). The chain couples TRBV24-1 to TRBJ2-7; 7 nucleotides agree with TRBD1. This TCR came from a man in his sixties who had recovered from COVID-19. The CDR3 region is CATSDRPGTGQYEQYF. The CDR3, as DNA: TGTGCCACCAGTGATCGGCCCGGGACGGGACAGTACGAGCAGTACTTC.